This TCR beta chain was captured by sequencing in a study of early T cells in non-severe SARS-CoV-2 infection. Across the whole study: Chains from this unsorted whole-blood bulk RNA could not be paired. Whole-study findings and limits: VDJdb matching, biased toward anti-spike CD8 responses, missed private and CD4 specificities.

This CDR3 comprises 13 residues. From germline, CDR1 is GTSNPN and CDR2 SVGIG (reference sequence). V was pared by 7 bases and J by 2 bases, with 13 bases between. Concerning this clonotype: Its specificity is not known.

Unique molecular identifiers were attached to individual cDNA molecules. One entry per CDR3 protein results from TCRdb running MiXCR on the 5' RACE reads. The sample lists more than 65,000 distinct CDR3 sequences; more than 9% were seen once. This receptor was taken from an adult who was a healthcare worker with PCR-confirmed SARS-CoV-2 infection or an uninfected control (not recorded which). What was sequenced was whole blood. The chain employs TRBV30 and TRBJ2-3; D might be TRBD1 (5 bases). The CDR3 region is CAYSQGLTDTQYF. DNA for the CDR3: TGTGCCTATTCTCAGGGCCTCACAGATACGCAGTATTTT.